This T cell receptor (beta chain) was sequenced in a study of Graves' ophthalmopathy and Graves' hyperthyroidism. Turning to the study itself: Peripheral blood (taken before any treatment) was collected at initial diagnosis.

Hyperthyroidism patients had new diagnoses, durations under 2 months, and ages of 18 to 65. This clonotype was detected many times. Its specificity is not known. Amplification from RNA transcripts yielded the TCR beta CDR3 regions. An opening RT-PCR round employed HTBI primers and preceded a second-round multiplex PCR. TCRdb reanalysed the multiplex PCR reads using MiXCR and keeps one entry per CDR3 protein. Among around 400,000 distinct CDR3 sequences listed, 20% to 25% were seen once. This CDR3 region has 14 residues. V lost 8 bases to trimming and J lost 5 bases, with 19 bases between them. The V gene's germline CDR1 is LNHDA and CDR2 SQIVND (reference sequence). General study points: In predicting ophthalmopathy progression, the model reached over 70% sensitivity and under 75% specificity.

V usage is TRBV19 and J usage is TRBJ2-7; D might be TRBD2 (5 bases). Sequences were obtained from peripheral blood. The sequence was obtained from a woman younger than 35 with stable Graves' hyperthyroidism. CDR3 amino acids: CASSHSVGEDEQYF. The CDR3 bases are TGTGCCAGTTCCCATAGCGTCGGAGAGGACGAGCAGTACTTC.